A selection of T cell receptor beta chains follows, all from one sample in a study of T cell repertoires in cytomegalovirus infection. Their antigens are not known. TCRdb passed the reads through MiXCR, listing each CDR3 protein once. The sample holds roughly 220,000 distinct CDR3 sequences, 35% to 40% seen once. This sample comprised CD8+ T cells from cultured PBMCs, obtained from culture after CMV antigen stimulation. These receptors were taken from a human donor in good health (CMV status not recorded). Some clones in this sample may be carry-over from other donors' samples. Each CDR3 is given with its conserved first and last residue. The order of the fields is CDR3 protein, CDR3 DNA, V gene, CDR3 length, D gene, J gene, clone size. D genes are given only for firm matches. Clone size is stated in some rows and not others, as once, few, many or a class when expanded.

CASSERLAVETQYF	TGTGCCAGCAGCGAACGACTAGCCGTTGAAACCCAGTACTTC	TRBV7-8	14	TRBD2	TRBJ2-5	-
CASSQESALGTTDTQYF	TGCGCCAGCAGCCAAGAGTCGGCTTTAGGGACCACAGATACGCAGTATTTT	TRBV4-1	17	-	TRBJ2-3	few
CASSLYRENTEAFF	TGTGCCAGCAGCTTATATAGGGAGAACACTGAAGCTTTCTTT	TRBV7-8	14	-	TRBJ1-1	many
CASSFGFGQPQHF	TGTGCCAGCAGCTTCGGGTTCGGTCAGCCCCAGCATTTT	TRBV11-2	13	-	TRBJ1-5	-
CASSPVLNMDGTYEQYF	TGTGCCAGCAGCCCCGTCCTCAATATGGACGGGACCTACGAGCAGTACTTC	TRBV7-4	17	-	TRBJ2-7	-
CASSLTGPPYNEQFF	TGTGCCAGCAGTTTAACGGGACCACCCTACAATGAGCAGTTCTTC	TRBV12-3/TRBV12-4	15	-	TRBJ2-1	-
CASSYLAGASYEQYF	TGTGCCAGCAGCTACCTAGCGGGGGCCTCCTACGAGCAGTACTTC	TRBV7-3	15	TRBD2	TRBJ2-7	-
CASSLRGGNTEAFF	TGTGCCAGCAGCTTAAGGGGGGGGAACACTGAAGCTTTCTTT	TRBV27	14	-	TRBJ1-1	many
CSVLDYEQYF	TGCAGCGTCCTCGATTACGAGCAGTACTTC	TRBV29-1	10	-	TRBJ2-7	few
CASQGWGNQPQHF	TGTGCCAGCCAGGGATGGGGCAATCAGCCCCAGCATTTT	TRBV12-3/TRBV12-4	13	-	TRBJ1-5	-
CASSLVAGVRDEQFF	TGTGCCAGCAGCTTGGTAGCGGGGGTCAGGGATGAGCAGTTCTTC	TRBV7-2	15	TRBD2	TRBJ2-1	many
CASMGTGTHQPQHF	TGTGCCAGCATGGGGACAGGAACGCATCAGCCCCAGCATTTT	TRBV12-3/TRBV12-4	14	TRBD1	TRBJ1-5	-
CASSSLDHYEQYF	TGTGCCAGCAGCTCCCTGGACCACTACGAGCAGTACTTC	TRBV7-8	13	-	TRBJ2-7	-
CASSSDMSSYNEQFF	TGTGCCAGCAGTTCGGACATGAGCTCCTACAATGAGCAGTTCTTC	TRBV27	15	-	TRBJ2-1	-
CASSPWAGSYEQYF	TGTGCCAGCAGCCCCTGGGCAGGGTCCTACGAGCAGTACTTC	TRBV9	14	-	TRBJ2-7	many
CSASREARGTWYGYTF	TGCAGTGCTAGCCGAGAAGCCCGGGGCACTTGGTATGGCTACACCTTC	TRBV20-1	16	-	TRBJ1-2	-
CASSLWVPAYTDTQYF	TGTGCCAGCAGTTTATGGGTCCCAGCCTACACAGATACGCAGTATTTT	TRBV27	16	-	TRBJ2-3	-
CATEPGGTASHPHNEQFF	TGTGCCACCGAACCGGGGGGAACCGCCTCCCACCCCCACAATGAGCAGTTCTTC	TRBV11-1	18	TRBD2	TRBJ2-1	-
CSAQEGASAPYNEQFF	TGCAGTGCCCAAGAAGGGGCTAGCGCACCCTACAATGAGCAGTTCTTC	TRBV20-1	16	-	TRBJ2-1	few
CASRRTRAGLINEQFF	TGTGCCAGCAGGCGGACCCGGGCGGGACTGATAAATGAGCAGTTCTTC	TRBV28	16	-	TRBJ2-1	-
CASTYRGLNTEAFF	TGTGCCAGCACCTACCGGGGGCTTAACACTGAAGCTTTCTTT	TRBV6-1	14	-	TRBJ1-1	-
CAGGAGGTGELFF	TGTGCAGGCGGGGCAGGGGGTACCGGGGAGCTGTTTTTT	TRBV27	13	-	TRBJ2-2	-
CASSQGGGFNTEAFF	TGCGCCAGCAGCCAGGGAGGTGGATTTAACACTGAAGCTTTCTTT	TRBV4-1	15	-	TRBJ1-1	-
CASSVSGPEGTDTQYF	TGTGCCAGCAGTGTGTCGGGTCCGGAAGGCACAGATACGCAGTATTTT	TRBV12-3/TRBV12-4	16	-	TRBJ2-3	-
CASSLLSGALNQPQHF	TGTGCCAGCAGTTTATTGTCGGGTGCCCTTAATCAGCCCCAGCATTTT	TRBV27	16	-	TRBJ1-5	many
CASSPRTSGGHEQFF	TGTGCCAGCAGCCCCCGGACTAGCGGGGGTCATGAGCAGTTCTTC	TRBV7-6	15	TRBD2	TRBJ2-1	few
CASSSTGEGDGYTF	TGTGCCAGCAGTTCAACAGGGGAAGGAGATGGCTACACCTTC	TRBV12-3/TRBV12-4	14	TRBD1	TRBJ1-2	-
CASSSGTYTEAFF	TGTGCCAGCAGCTCTGGGACATACACTGAAGCTTTCTTT	TRBV7-9	13	-	TRBJ1-1	few
CASSLVRGNEKLFF	TGTGCCAGCAGCTTGGTACGAGGAAATGAAAAACTGTTTTTT	TRBV7-9	14	-	TRBJ1-4	few
CATSRTAGNEQFF	TGTGCCACCAGCAGGACTGCGGGCAATGAGCAGTTCTTC	TRBV15	13	-	TRBJ2-1	-
CSVVGEAGLNTEAFF	TGCAGCGTAGTCGGGGAGGCAGGCCTAAACACTGAAGCTTTCTTT	TRBV29-1	15	-	TRBJ1-1	-
CASSAPPAGGPGDEQFF	TGTGCCAGCAGCGCCCCCCCAGCGGGAGGGCCTGGAGATGAGCAGTTCTTC	TRBV7-8	17	TRBD2	TRBJ2-1	few
CASRQGLSNQPQHF	TGTGCCAGCAGACAGGGTCTGAGCAATCAGCCCCAGCATTTT	TRBV27	14	-	TRBJ1-5	-
CASSLGSRDEGTGELFF	TGTGCCAGCAGCTTAGGGTCCAGGGATGAGGGCACCGGGGAGCTGTTTTTT	TRBV7-6	17	-	TRBJ2-2	-
CATSEGAGDTEAFF	TGTGCCACCAGTGAGGGGGCGGGAGACACTGAAGCTTTCTTT	TRBV24-1	14	-	TRBJ1-1	once
CASSLAGTNYNEQFF	TGTGCCAGCAGCTTAGCAGGGACAAACTACAATGAGCAGTTCTTC	TRBV7-6	15	-	TRBJ2-1	-
CASSFMDGDNEQFF	TGTGCCAGCAGCTTCATGGACGGTGACAATGAGCAGTTCTTC	TRBV7-4	14	-	TRBJ2-1	-
CASSFGEWERFF	TGTGCCAGCAGCTTCGGGGAATGGGAGCGGTTTTTT	TRBV11-3	12	-	TRBJ2-2	-
CASSLWGGSSYNEQFF	TGTGCCAGCAGTTTATGGGGGGGGAGCTCCTACAATGAGCAGTTCTTC	TRBV27	16	TRBD2	TRBJ2-1	few
CASSFELAANNEQFF	TGTGCCAGCAGTTTTGAACTAGCGGCCAACAATGAGCAGTTCTTC	TRBV27	15	TRBD2	TRBJ2-1	-
CASSIEHRTNYEQYF	TGTGCCAGTAGTATAGAGCACAGGACAAACTACGAGCAGTACTTC	TRBV19	15	-	TRBJ2-7	-
CASSFSGLADTQYF	TGTGCCAGCAGTTTTTCCGGGTTGGCAGATACGCAGTATTTT	TRBV12-3/TRBV12-4	14	-	TRBJ2-3	-
CASSFIAGALNTGELFF	TGTGCCAGCAGTTTTATAGCGGGGGCCTTAAACACCGGGGAGCTGTTTTTT	TRBV27	17	TRBD2	TRBJ2-2	-
CASSPTGGSQETQYF	TGTGCCAGCAGCCCGACAGGGGGGTCACAAGAGACCCAGTACTTC	TRBV7-9	15	TRBD1	TRBJ2-5	-
CASSVAAGSHEQYF	TGTGCCAGCAGCGTAGCGGCTGGAAGCCACGAGCAGTACTTC	TRBV9	14	-	TRBJ2-7	-